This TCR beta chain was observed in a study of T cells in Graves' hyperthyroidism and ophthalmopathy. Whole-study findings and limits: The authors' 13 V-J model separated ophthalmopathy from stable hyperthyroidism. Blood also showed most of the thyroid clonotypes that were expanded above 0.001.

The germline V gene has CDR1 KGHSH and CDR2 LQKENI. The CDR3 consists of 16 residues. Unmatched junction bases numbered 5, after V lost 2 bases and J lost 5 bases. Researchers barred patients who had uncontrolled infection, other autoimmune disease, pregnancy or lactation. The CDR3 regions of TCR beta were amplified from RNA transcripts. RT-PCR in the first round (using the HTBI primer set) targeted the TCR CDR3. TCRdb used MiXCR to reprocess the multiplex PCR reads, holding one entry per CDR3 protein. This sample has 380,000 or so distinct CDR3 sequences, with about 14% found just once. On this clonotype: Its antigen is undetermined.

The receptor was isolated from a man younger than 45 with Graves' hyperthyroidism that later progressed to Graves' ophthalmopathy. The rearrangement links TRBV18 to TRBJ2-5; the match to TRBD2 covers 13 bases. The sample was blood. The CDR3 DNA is TGTGCCAGCTCACCAAGGACTAGCGGGGGAGCTGAGACCCAGTACTTC. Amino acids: CASSPRTSGGAETQYF.